This is a list of T cell receptor beta chains from one sample in a study of blood T cells in healthy people across ages. TCRdb re-analysed the 5' RACE reads in MiXCR, keeping a single row per CDR3 protein. Among 700,000 to 950,000 distinct CDR3 sequences, more than 45% were seen once, and the ten largest hold about 20%. The sample comprised blood. These receptors were obtained from a man aged 30 to 45 in good health. Both conserved end residues are part of each CDR3. D genes are given only for firm matches. Clone size appears in some rows only: once, few, many, or a class for an expanded clone.

D	V	size	J	length	CDR3	DNA
TRBD2	TRBV20-1	NA	TRBJ2-7	15	CSASPTAGVINEQYF	TGCAGTGCTAGTCCCACGGCGGGAGTCATTAACGAGCAGTACTTC
NA	TRBV6-5	few	TRBJ2-7	13	CASGPGHSYEQYF	TGTGCCAGTGGCCCGGGACATTCCTACGAGCAGTACTTC
NA	TRBV11-2	few	TRBJ2-3	13	CASSFAKSDTQYF	TGTGCCAGCAGCTTTGCCAAGTCAGATACGCAGTATTTT
NA	TRBV5-1	NA	TRBJ2-3	17	CASSLENSAISTDTQYF	TGCGCCAGCAGCTTGGAAAATTCGGCGATTAGCACAGATACGCAGTATTTT
NA	TRBV3-1	NA	TRBJ1-2	13	CASSPNTLGGYTF	TGTGCCAGCAGCCCTAATACATTGGGCGGCTACACCTTC
NA	TRBV20-1	NA	TRBJ2-5	13	CSVRETGKETQYF	TGCAGTGTAAGGGAGACCGGTAAAGAGACCCAGTACTTC
TRBD1	TRBV7-2	NA	TRBJ2-7	13	CASSWTGAYEQYF	TGTGCCAGCAGCTGGACAGGGGCTTACGAGCAGTACTTC
TRBD2	TRBV7-9	NA	TRBJ2-5	17	CASSQRLAGALQETQYF	TGTGCCAGCAGCCAACGACTAGCGGGGGCCCTCCAAGAGACCCAGTACTTC
NA	TRBV18	many	TRBJ2-7	13	CASSPGPYYEQYF	TGTGCCAGCTCCCCAGGTCCCTACTACGAGCAGTACTTC
TRBD2	TRBV9	NA	TRBJ2-7	15	CASSPAAGGIYEQYF	TGTGCCAGCAGCCCGGCGGCGGGGGGCATCTACGAGCAGTACTTC
NA	TRBV7-2	NA	TRBJ2-1	15	CASSLSGVTYNEQFF	TGTGCCAGCAGCTTATCGGGGGTGACTTACAATGAGCAGTTCTTC
TRBD1	TRBV12-3/TRBV12-4	once	TRBJ1-6	16	CASSPRTGGGGSPLHF	TGTGCCAGCAGCCCGAGGACAGGGGGCGGTGGGTCACCCCTCCACTTT
TRBD2	TRBV4-2	NA	TRBJ2-5	17	CASSQQAGALGHETQYF	TGTGCCAGCAGCCAACAGGCGGGAGCCTTGGGCCACGAGACCCAGTACTTC
TRBD1	TRBV28	NA	TRBJ1-6	17	CASSSAEGQGVGSPLHF	TGTGCCAGCAGCTCCGCGGAGGGACAGGGTGTAGGATCACCCCTCCACTTT
TRBD2	TRBV27	few	TRBJ2-7	10	CASRGDEQYF	TGTGCCAGCCGGGGGGACGAGCAGTACTTC
TRBD2	TRBV6-2/TRBV6-3	NA	TRBJ2-5	16	CASSPLGQREDETQYF	TGTGCCAGCAGTCCCCTGGGGCAGCGGGAGGATGAGACCCAGTACTTC
NA	TRBV10-3	NA	TRBJ2-2	12	CAISVSTGGLFF	TGTGCCATCAGTGTGTCTACCGGGGGGCTGTTTTTT
NA	TRBV11-2	NA	TRBJ2-5	14	CASSLGSARETQYF	TGTGCCAGCAGCTTAGGGTCGGCCCGAGAGACCCAGTACTTC
NA	TRBV7-3	NA	TRBJ1-1	17	CASSPSRARRAGTEAFF	TGTGCCAGCAGCCCCAGTCGCGCGCGACGAGCAGGCACTGAAGCTTTCTTT
NA	TRBV4-3	NA	TRBJ2-7	15	CASSEEQGGTGEQYF	TGCGCCAGCAGCGAAGAACAAGGGGGAACGGGCGAGCAGTACTTC
NA	TRBV3-1	NA	TRBJ1-2	14	CASSQLSGLGGYTF	TGTGCCAGCAGCCAACTATCAGGGCTAGGTGGCTACACCTTC
NA	TRBV3-1	NA	TRBJ1-2	19	CASSHLVGVNSRGPYGYTF	TGTGCCAGCAGCCACTTAGTAGGGGTCAACAGCCGCGGGCCTTATGGCTACACCTTC
TRBD1	TRBV5-1	once	TRBJ2-7	15	CASRDRGPPSYEQYF	TGCGCCAGCAGGGACAGGGGGCCACCCTCCTACGAGCAGTACTTC
NA	TRBV29-1	NA	TRBJ2-3	14	CSVEEVALTDTQYF	TGCAGCGTTGAAGAGGTAGCGCTGACAGATACGCAGTATTTT
TRBD2	TRBV7-8	NA	TRBJ2-6	18	CASSFSSSGASGANVLTF	TGTGCCAGCAGCTTTTCATCGAGCGGGGCGTCTGGGGCCAACGTCCTGACTTTC
NA	TRBV6-5	NA	TRBJ2-7	14	CASSRQAPLYEQYF	TGTGCCAGCAGTAGACAGGCACCCCTCTACGAGCAGTACTTC
TRBD2	TRBV7-2	NA	TRBJ2-7	15	CASSKLAGGYYEQYF	TGTGCCAGCAGTAAATTAGCGGGGGGTTACTACGAGCAGTACTTC